This T cell receptor (beta chain) was recorded in a study of cytomegalovirus exposure and HLA in healthy donors. Study findings and constraints: Several of the most significant clusters were apparently associated with common viral pathogens in a later analysis. Most of the TCR beta V segments (in an earlier analysis) were productive either about 87% or about 30% of the time.

Trimming cost V 5 bases and J 0 bases; bases outside gene matches: 4. Per germline, CDR1 SNHLY and CDR2 FYNNEI. There are 15 residues in the CDR3. The table lists this clone with a few counts. The antigen remains unidentified. Both 60 Vbeta primers and 13 Jbeta primers went into the PCR. Data came from immunoSEQ multiplex PCR; TCRdb stores just in-frame clones and leaves some out. Altogether 85,000 to 110,000 clones are present, more than 75% being singletons, with the ten largest covering 10%. The V and J genes are TRBV2 and TRBJ2-4; 7 nucleotides line up with TRBD2. The receptor was derived from a woman between 18 and 29 years old in good health and CMV-seropositive. Sequencing was carried out using PBMCs. CDR3 in DNA: TGTGCCAGCAGTCGGCGGGGGTTAGCCAAAAACATTCAGTACTTC. It is translated as CASSRRGLAKNIQYF.